The sequence of this TCR beta chain was determined in a study of blood T cell repertoires in COVID-19. The wider study: PBMCs, B-cell-depleted T cells, or T cells were the source of the cDNA or gDNA that made up the material.

In the original processing: Scientists estimated how many nucleated cells there were by amplifying reference gene primers. Assay used: immunoSEQ multiplex PCR; TCRdb lists only in-frame clones, some missing. Clone size and V and J calls were adopted from that table, with D and trimming inferred from the DNA. The profile shows about 8,400 clones, roughly nine tenths of them singletons. The CDR3 loop spans 15 amino acids. V lost 2 bases and J lost 3, with 14 bases in between. The germline V gene encodes CDR1 MNHEY and CDR2 SVGAGI. The TCR comes from a man aged 55 to 70 with acute or convalescent COVID-19. The V gene is TRBV6-5, the J gene TRBJ2-7; D is unresolved. Input material: peripheral blood. The CDR3 loop is CASSYEFSLGYEQYF. The DNA of the CDR3 is TGTGCCAGCAGTTACGAGTTCAGTCTAGGCTACGAGCAGTACTTC.